The rows below give T cell receptor beta chains drawn from one sample of a study of shared clonotypes between healthy human individuals. Clones were read by immunoSEQ multiplex PCR, and TCRdb kept only the in-frame ones, dropping some. The table has more than 1,200,000 clones, 98% to 99% seen once; the top ten hold around 0.33%. What was sequenced was naive CD4+ T cells sorted from blood. The receptors were gathered from a man aged 25 to 40 in good health. Both conserved end residues are trimmed from each CDR3.

>TRBJ2-2|TRBV13
ASNLKGGELF
>TRBJ1-1|TRBV10-3
AISVGVTTEAF
>TRBJ1-1|TRBV7-2
ASSLDRTEAF
>TRBJ2-1|TRBV29-1
SVAQGTQYNEQF
>TRBJ2-6|TRBV21-1
ASSNKIETGSGANVLT
>TRBJ1-1|TRBV14
ASSQRADFNTEAF
>TRBJ2-3|TRBV7-9
ASSLIASGTTDTQY
>TRBJ2-7|TRBV5-1
ASSVGLADTYEQY
>TRBJ2-7|TRBV5-1
ASSPRGANYEQY
>TRBJ2-5|TRBV18
ASSPPGGRLGQETQY
>TRBJ2-7|TRBV6-5
ATGTGTYEQY
>TRBJ2-2|TRBV7-2
ASSGAGVSGELF
>TRBJ2-7|TRBV5-1
ASSSLDSYEQY
>TRBJ2-5|TRBV5-1
ASSLYQQETQY
>TRBJ2-3|TRBV18
ASSPTGGIDTQY
>TRBJ2-7|TRBV10-3
AISGLFSSYEQY
>TRBJ2-7|TRBV10-2
ASRHDHTYEQY
>TRBJ2-1|TRBV9
ASSVGGFEQF
>TRBJ2-7|TRBV19
ASSTEIGRGLDEQY
>TRBJ2-1|TRBV5-4
ASSLGTSGRAGEQF
>TRBJ2-3|TRBV27
ASSLKAGVDTQY
>TRBJ2-3|TRBV25-1
ASSDPTRTDTQY
>TRBJ2-1|TRBV21-1
ALLNWASGSPSYNEQF
>TRBJ2-3|TRBV18
ASSPFEGVTDTQY
>TRBJ2-7|TRBV6-6
ASSYGAGEQY
>TRBJ2-7|TRBV5-1
ASSLTATYEQY
>TRBJ2-1|TRBV4-2
ASSQDRGNNEQF
>TRBJ1-5|TRBV25-1
ASSDGSRQGVRQPQH
>TRBJ1-5|TRBV19
ASSILGGGDQPQH
>TRBJ2-7|TRBV5-4
ASSFRSRYEQY
>TRBJ1-3|TRBV4-3
ASSQDLAGIISTIY
>TRBJ2-2|TRBV18
ASSPLGNTGELF
>TRBJ2-7|TRBV7-2
ASSLTASGSHEQY
>TRBJ2-1|TRBV19
ASSTAGKVTNEQF
>TRBJ1-1|TRBV5-1
ASSLRMNTEAF
>TRBJ2-3|TRBV9
ASSVLQGLTDTQY
>TRBJ1-5|TRBV7-9
ASSLQGSQPQH
>TRBJ2-2|TRBV29-1
SSTGGTANTGELF
>TRBJ1-1|TRBV5-1
ASSLVGVSTEAF
>TRBJ2-1|TRBV7-3
ASSPGHPTAEQF
>TRBJ2-3|TRBV27
ASSFSWDTQY
>TRBJ2-7|TRBV2
ASSGDAYEQY
>TRBJ2-1|TRBV18
ASSPFERAHNEQF
>TRBJ2-7|TRBV19
ASSRTWGEQY
>TRBJ2-3|TRBV9
ASSVGAGLSTDTQY
>TRBJ2-2|TRBV28
ASKFGGRAAGELF
>TRBJ2-1|TRBV6-6
ASSFTELEQF
>TRBJ2-7|TRBV10-3
AISENLSSYEQY
>TRBJ2-7|TRBV7-8
ASSVGTLDRVKDEQY
>TRBJ2-2|TRBV9
ASNRLAGVNGELF
>TRBJ1-3|TRBV7-6
ASSLRGSSGNTIY
>TRBJ2-1|TRBV27
ASSLSGGLAGIGEQF